The present TCR beta chain was sequenced within a study of blood T cell repertoires in COVID-19. The assay was immunoSEQ multiplex PCR, and TCRdb's table has in-frame clones only and misses some. The sample lists 290,000 or so clones; about 90% were seen once. Germline CDR1 reads DFQATT; CDR2 reads SNEGSKA (reference sequence). This CDR3 is 13 amino acids long. V was trimmed by 3 bases and J by 0 bases, leaving 6 bases between them. The chain combines TRBV20-1 with TRBJ1-5; no firm D call. The receptor was isolated from a woman in her late teens or twenties with acute COVID-19. What was sequenced was PBMCs or T cells enriched from blood (not recorded which). CDR3 region: CSASQHSNQPQHF. In DNA form, the CDR3 reads TGCAGTGCTAGTCAACATAGCAATCAGCCCCAGCATTTT.